The TCR beta chain described here comes from a study of CD8 T cells in ankylosing spondylitis. It was by quantitative 5'-RACE with molecular barcodes that TCR beta libraries were made. MiXCR was run by TCRdb on the 5' RACE reads, yielding one entry per CDR3 protein. The sample yields about 39,000 distinct CDR3 sequences, around 10% seen once. A remark on this clonotype: The antigen remains undetermined.

General study findings and limits: A motif in TCR beta, a set of fewer than ten highly homologous variants, appeared characteristic of ankylosing spondylitis blood. Researchers reportedly found disease-linked clones significantly enriched in matched ankylosing spondylitis synovial fluid.

Trimming at V came to 2 bases and at J to 1 base, leaving 11 bases not matched to a gene. The CDR3 sequence is 18 residues long. CDR1 and CDR2 from the germline V gene are SGHTA and FQGNSA. This clonotype originated in a male donor with ankylosing spondylitis or in good health (not recorded which). The material sequenced was blood, either unsorted or a sorted T cell fraction (not recorded which). The V gene is TRBV7-2, the J gene TRBJ1-2; 9 bases match TRBD1. The CDR3 coding sequence is TGTGCCAGCAGCTTAAGGCTAGGGACAGGGCCGATTAACTATGGCTACACCTTC. Translated: CASSLRLGTGPINYGYTF.